This TCR beta chain was documented in a study of T cells expressing NK-cell markers. Study-wide points: The study found dominant NKG2C+ clonotypes at roughly 1.0-7.5% of CD8+ T cells in about six donors.

TCRdb reworked the 5' RACE reads into one entry per CDR3 protein, no DNA. The table for this sample gives about 540,000 distinct CDR3 sequences. A remark on this clonotype: The antigen is undetermined.

CDR3 size: 15 residues. Germline CDR1 MNHEY, CDR2 SVGEGT. This receptor was identified in a man aged 18 to 30 in good health. The source material was blood T cells: a sorted CD56 or NKG2C T cell subset, CD4+ or CD8+ T cells, or bulk PBMC T cells (not recorded which). The chain employs TRBV6-2 or TRBV6-3 and TRBJ2-4; as DNA is missing, the TRBD1 call by TCRdb cannot be tested. CDR3 protein: CASRGGEDGKNIQYF.